The 9 T cell receptor beta chains presented below share a single source sample, sequenced in a study of T cell responses to AZD1222 COVID-19 vaccine. The protocol was immunoSEQ multiplex PCR, while the TCRdb copy is restricted to in-frame clones and leaves out a portion. Of roughly 100,000 clones in the sample, approximately 86% were seen once. The material was peripheral blood, obtained 28 days after the second dose of the MenACWY control vaccine. These TCRs come from an adult who received the MenACWY meningococcal vaccine as a control.

The rearrangement joins TRBV18 to TRBJ1-3, with TRBD1 matching over 7 bases. Germline lookup yields CDR1 KGHSH and CDR2 LQKENI. CDR3 length equals 16 residues. V trimming: 2 bases; J trimming: 2 bases; junction bases outside the gene matches: 6. The CDR3 coding sequence is TGTGCCAGCTCACCAACGACAGGGATCACTGGAAACACCATATATTTT. Protein: CASSPTTGITGNTIYF.

The J gene is TRBJ1-4, the V gene TRBV28, with 9 bases matching TRBD1. Per the germline V gene, CDR1 is MDHEN and CDR2 is SYDVKM. The J segment lost 1 base and the V segment lost 3 bases, leaving 12 bases of the junction unmatched. This CDR3 has 19 residues. CDR3 sequence (DNA): TGTGCCAGCAGTTTGCCATCCGGGACAGGGAGACTAACTAATGAAAAACTGTTTTTT. It codes for CASSLPSGTGRLTNEKLFF.

This clone has just one count. The rearrangement links TRBV28 to TRBJ1-4; 10 nucleotides line up with TRBD1. V was pared by 3 bases and J by 8 bases, with 6 bases of the junction left unmatched. In germline, CDR1 is MDHEN, CDR2 SYDVKM. The CDR3 loop spans 15 amino acids. CDR3 coding DNA: TGTGCCAGCAGTTTCTTGGGACAGGGGCGAGAAAAACTGTTTTTT. This codes for CASSFLGQGREKLFF. The full variable domain, in which reference TRBV28 and TRBJ1-4 provide the parts outside the CDR3, is DVKVTQSSRYLVKRTGEKVFLECVQDMDHENMFWYRQDPGLGLRLIYFSYDVKMKEKGDIPEGYSVSREKKERFSLILESASTNQTSMYLCASSFLGQGREKLFFGSGTQLSVL.

The rearrangement links TRBV7-9 to TRBJ1-5; the match to TRBD1 covers 7 bases. The CDR3 covers 14 residues. The V segment lost 5 bases and the J segment 3 bases; nucleotides outside the gene matches: 4. The germline V gene has CDR1 SEHNR and CDR2 FQNEAQ (reference sequence). CDR3 sequence reads: CASSSDRDNQPQHF. CDR3 DNA: TGTGCCAGCAGCAGTGACAGGGACAATCAGCCCCAGCATTTT.

This clone was seen once. The J gene is TRBJ1-2, the V gene TRBV12-3 or TRBV12-4; weak D call: TRBD1 (5 bases). This CDR3 spans 13 amino acids. V dropped 3 bases and J dropped 3 bases, with 8 bases sitting between them. The CDR3 DNA is TGTGCCAGCAGTTTCGGGGGATACTATGGCTACACCTTC. Translation: CASSFGGYYGYTF.

Only a few counts were recorded for this clone. The V call is TRBV19, the J call TRBJ1-2, with 9 positions matching TRBD1. Germline CDR1 LNHDA, CDR2 SQIVND (reference sequence). Trimming removed 6 bases from V and 7 bases from J; junction bases left unmatched: 6. This CDR3 contains 13 residues. The CDR3 DNA reads TGTGCCAGTAGAAGGTGGGACAGGGTTGGCTACACCTTC. This codes for CASRRWDRVGYTF.

V gene TRBV28 combines with J gene TRBJ1-2; D gene unclear. Germline V gene data show CDR1 as MDHEN and CDR2 as SYDVKM. V dropped 7 bases and J dropped 2 bases, with 17 bases sitting between them. The CDR3 has 15 residues. The CDR3 nucleotides are TGTGCCAGCAATCAGGTCTATAGGTTGAACTATGGCTACACCTTC. It encodes CASNQVYRLNYGYTF.

The rearrangement links TRBV4-3 to TRBJ2-7, with D possibly TRBD1 on 6 matching bases. Germline values: CDR1 LGHNA, CDR2 YSLEER. The CDR3 totals 18 residues. The V gene lost 4 bases and the J gene lost 3 bases, with 25 bases spanning the gap. Here the CDR3 reads CASSLPCHHRDIYYEQYF. The CDR3, as DNA: TGCGCCAGCAGCCTCCCCTGTCACCACCGGGACATCTACTACGAGCAGTACTTC.

V and J are TRBV7-9 and TRBJ2-7; tentative D call: TRBD2 (6 bases). This CDR3 spans 18 amino acids. CDR1 is SEHNR, CDR2 FQNEAQ, per germline (reference sequence). Trimming shortened V by 3 bases and J by 3 bases, and 24 bases separated the two germline ends. CDR3 amino acids: CASSFIPLSGTFDYEQYF. Here the CDR3 DNA reads TGTGCCAGCAGCTTCATTCCTCTCTCCGGGACTTTTGACTACGAGCAGTACTTC.